Shown below are 12 T cell receptor beta chains from a single sample sequenced in a study of Ad26.COV2.S vaccination and SARS-CoV-2 variants. Profiled with immunoSEQ multiplex PCR; TCRdb holds only in-frame clones, not every one. The repertoire consists of under 300,000 clones, with roughly nine tenths occurring once and the leading ten covering about 2.8%. The sample's treatment: around 19 received Ad26.COV2.S at low or high dose, single or two shots; several received placebo; per-sample allocation not given. The samples date from day 63 after the first vaccine or placebo injection. The specimen was peripheral blood, collected in a trial of Ad26.COV2.S vaccine versus placebo. All receptors come from a person aged 18 to 59 who received the Ad26.COV2.S COVID-19 vaccine or a placebo.

This clone was picked up one time. The chain employs TRBV5-1 and TRBJ1-2; D possibly corresponds to TRBD1 (5 bases). The length of the CDR3 is 17 residues. V lost 6 bases and J 6 bases, leaving 27 bases between the germline ends. CDR1 and CDR2 from the germline V gene are SGHRS and YFSETQ. The CDR3 coding sequence is TGCGCCAGCACCGCCTCCTTTCGGGGGGGTAGAACGGATGGCTACACCTTC. It encodes CASTASFRGGRTDGYTF.

The genes are TRBV6-2 or TRBV6-3 and TRBJ2-7; 8 nucleotides agree with TRBD2. CDR1 MNHEY and CDR2 SVGEGT come from the germline V gene. This CDR3 is 14 amino acids long. The ends lost 6 bases at V and 2 bases at J; junction bases unmatched: 6. The CDR3 region has the DNA TGTGCCAGCAGCCTGGACGGGGGGGCCTACGAGCAGTACTTC. This encodes CASSLDGGAYEQYF.

The chain has TRBV5-1 and TRBJ2-5, with 8 bases matching TRBD2. Germline lookup yields CDR1 SGHRS and CDR2 YFSETQ. The ends lost 4 bases at V and 4 bases at J; junction bases unmatched: 6. This CDR3 is built from 14 residues. CDR3 sequence: CASSIGGVVETQYF. In nucleotides, the CDR3 is TGCGCCAGCAGCATCGGGGGGGTAGTAGAGACCCAGTACTTC. The variable domain in full, with the rest retrieved from reference TRBV5-1 and TRBJ2-5, is KAGVTQTPRYLIKTRGQQVTLSCSPISGHRSVSWYQQTPGQGLQFLFEYFSETQRNKGNFPGRFSGRQFSNSRSEMNVSTLELGDSALYLCASSIGGVVETQYFGPGTRLLVL.

Of note for this clone: Within the sample, other DNA sequences also encode this same CDR3. The CDR3 DNA is TGTGCCAGCAGCGACCGATTAGCGGGGGGTGTGGAGACCCAGTACTTC. It specifies CASSDRLAGGVETQYF. The genes are TRBV7-2 and TRBJ2-5; 10 nucleotides agree with TRBD2. J was trimmed by 5 bases and V by 5 bases; bases with no gene match: 11. The CDR3 sequence is 16 residues long. CDR1 is SGHTA and CDR2 is FQGNSA in the germline V gene.

This sequence joins TRBV6-5 and TRBJ1-2; D uncertain. V was pared by 7 bases and J by 4 bases, with 13 bases between. The CDR3 is made up of 13 amino acids. From germline, CDR1 is MNHEY and CDR2 SVGAGI. CDR3 protein: CASTPRASYGYTF. The CDR3 DNA sequence: TGTGCCAGCACCCCGAGAGCTTCCTATGGCTACACCTTC.

This chain connects TRBV27 to TRBJ2-5; the D gene is possibly TRBD1 (5 bases). The CDR3 covers 16 residues. V was pared by 0 bases and J by 4 bases, with 15 bases between. Germline CDR1 is MNHEY and CDR2 is SMNVEV (reference sequence). Here the CDR3 reads CASSLSAGRQGETQYF. CDR3 DNA sequence: TGTGCCAGCAGTTTATCGGCAGGGCGGCAGGGAGAGACCCAGTACTTC.

A remark on this clone: Sequence at one end of the junction differs from germline and may be a read error. For the CDR3, the DNA is TGTGCTAGCAGCCACTCGATCGATAACTACAATGAGCAGTTCTTC. It is translated as CASSHSIDNYNEQFF. This chain joins TRBV7-7 and TRBJ2-1; D gene unclear. This CDR3 is 15 amino acids long. From germline, CDR1 is SSHAT and CDR2 FNYEAQ (reference sequence).

The J gene is TRBJ2-5, the V gene TRBV14; D uncertain. V was shortened by 3 bases and J by 4 bases, with 9 bases between the two germline ends. CDR1 and CDR2 from the germline V gene are SGHDN and FVKESK. The CDR3 has 13 residues. This CDR3 is CASSQGSLETQYF. As DNA, the CDR3 is TGTGCCAGCAGCCAGGGTTCCCTAGAGACCCAGTACTTC.

This chain uses TRBV21-1 with TRBJ2-5; no DNA check was done on the table's D call, TRBD2. TRBV21-1 is a recognized pseudogene. The CDR3 is 11 amino acids. The CDR3 DNA follows: TGTGCCAGCAACTTGGAGGAGACCCAGTACTTC. It is translated as CASNLEETQYF.

V usage is TRBV6-2 or TRBV6-3 and J usage is TRBJ1-5, with 9 bases matching TRBD1. Germline V gene data show CDR1 as MNHEY and CDR2 as SVGEGT. There are 17 residues in the CDR3. Losses at the gene ends were 6 bases for V and 0 bases for J; bases not matched to a gene: 9. CDR3 residues: CASSHLRTGVSNQPQHF. The CDR3 coding sequence is TGTGCCAGCAGCCATCTAAGGACAGGGGTTAGCAATCAGCCCCAGCATTTT.

The genes are TRBV9 and TRBJ2-5; TRBD2 matches at 9 bases. From germline, CDR1 is SGDLS and CDR2 YYNGEE. The CDR3 is made up of 16 amino acids. The V gene end was trimmed by 0 bases and the J gene end by 5 bases; junction bases not matched to a gene: 8. The CDR3 is CASSVEPAGGQETQYF. CDR3 nucleotide sequence: TGTGCCAGCAGCGTAGAGCCGGCGGGGGGGCAGGAGACCCAGTACTTC.

The rearrangement uses TRBV6-2 or TRBV6-3 and TRBJ1-5; D gene unclear. The CDR3 extends over 19 amino acids. Germline V gene lookup returns CDR1 MNHEY and CDR2 SVGEGT. V shed 6 bases and J shed 0 bases, with 24 bases lying between them. CDR3 DNA sequence: TGTGCCAGCAGCCCCCCCAAGTGGCCGAGGAATTATAGCAATCAGCCCCAGCATTTT. Encoded protein: CASSPPKWPRNYSNQPQHF.